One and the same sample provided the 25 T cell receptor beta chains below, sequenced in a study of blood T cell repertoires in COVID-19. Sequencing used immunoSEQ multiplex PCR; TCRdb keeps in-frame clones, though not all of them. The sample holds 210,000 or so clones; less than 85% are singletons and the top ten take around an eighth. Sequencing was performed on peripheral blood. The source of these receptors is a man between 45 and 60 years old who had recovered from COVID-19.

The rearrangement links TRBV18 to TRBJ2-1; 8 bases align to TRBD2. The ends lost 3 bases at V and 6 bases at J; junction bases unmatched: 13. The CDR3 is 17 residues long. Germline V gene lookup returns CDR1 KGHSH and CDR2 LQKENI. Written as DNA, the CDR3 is TGTGCCAGCTCACCCCTCTTACTAGCGGACCGCTTCAATGAGCAGTTCTTC. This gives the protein CASSPLLLADRFNEQFF.

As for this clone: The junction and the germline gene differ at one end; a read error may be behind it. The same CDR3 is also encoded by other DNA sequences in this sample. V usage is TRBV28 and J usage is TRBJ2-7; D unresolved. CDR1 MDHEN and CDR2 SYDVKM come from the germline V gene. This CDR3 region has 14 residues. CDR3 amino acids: CASRSLHRSTEQYF. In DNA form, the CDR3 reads TGTGCCAGCAGATCCCTCCACCGGAGTACCGAGCAATACTTC.

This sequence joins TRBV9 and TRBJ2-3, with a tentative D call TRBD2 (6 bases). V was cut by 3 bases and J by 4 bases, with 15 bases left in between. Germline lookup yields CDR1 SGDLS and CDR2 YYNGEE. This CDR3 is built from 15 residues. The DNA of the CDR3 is TGTGCCAGCAGCGCAGGGACTCCCAGCGCAGATACGCAGTATTTT. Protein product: CASSAGTPSADTQYF.

The CDR3 region is CASSFGAQETQYF. The CDR3, as DNA: TGTGCCAGCAGCTTCGGTGCTCAAGAGACCCAGTACTTC. This chain links TRBV7-9 with TRBJ2-5; unclear D gene. The CDR3 has 13 amino acids. CDR1 and CDR2 from the germline V gene are SEHNR and FQNEAQ (reference sequence). Trimming cost V 3 bases and J 2 bases, with 7 bases left between them.

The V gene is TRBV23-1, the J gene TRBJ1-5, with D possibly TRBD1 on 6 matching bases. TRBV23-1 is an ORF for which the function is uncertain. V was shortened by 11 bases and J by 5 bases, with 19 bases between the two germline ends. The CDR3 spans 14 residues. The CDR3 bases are TGCGCCCTCGACGGGGTAAAGGGGGATCAGCCCCAGCATTTT. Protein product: CALDGVKGDQPQHF.

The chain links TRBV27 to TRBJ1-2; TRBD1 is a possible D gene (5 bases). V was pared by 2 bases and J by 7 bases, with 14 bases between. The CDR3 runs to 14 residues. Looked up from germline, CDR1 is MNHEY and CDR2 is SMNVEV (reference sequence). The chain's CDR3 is CASSLGTGRGGYTF. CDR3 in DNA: TGTGCCAGCAGTTTAGGTACAGGTAGGGGTGGCTACACCTTC.

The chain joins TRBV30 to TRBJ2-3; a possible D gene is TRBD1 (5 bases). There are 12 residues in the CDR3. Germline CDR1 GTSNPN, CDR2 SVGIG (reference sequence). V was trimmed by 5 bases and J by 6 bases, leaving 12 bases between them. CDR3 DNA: TGTGCCTGGGACCAGGGTCCGGATACGCAGTATTTT. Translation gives CAWDQGPDTQYF.

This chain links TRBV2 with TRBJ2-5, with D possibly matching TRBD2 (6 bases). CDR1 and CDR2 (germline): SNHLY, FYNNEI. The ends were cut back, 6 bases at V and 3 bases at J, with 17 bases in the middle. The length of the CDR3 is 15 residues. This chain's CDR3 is CASRPGTSQEETQYF. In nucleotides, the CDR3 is TGTGCCAGCAGGCCCGGGACTTCCCAGGAAGAGACCCAGTACTTC.

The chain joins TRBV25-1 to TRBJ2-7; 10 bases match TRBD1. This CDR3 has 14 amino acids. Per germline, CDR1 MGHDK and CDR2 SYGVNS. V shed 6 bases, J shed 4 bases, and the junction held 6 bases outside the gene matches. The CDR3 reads CASRGTGAQYEQYF. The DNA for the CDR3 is TGTGCCAGCAGAGGGACAGGGGCCCAATACGAGCAGTACTTC.

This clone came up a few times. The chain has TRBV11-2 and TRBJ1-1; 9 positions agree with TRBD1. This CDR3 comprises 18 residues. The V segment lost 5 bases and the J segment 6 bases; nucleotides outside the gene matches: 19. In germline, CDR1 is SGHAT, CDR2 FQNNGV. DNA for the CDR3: TGTGCCAGCAGCCCAAGGGCGGGACAGGGCTCGAGGGGAGCTGAAGCTTTCTTT. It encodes CASSPRAGQGSRGAEAFF. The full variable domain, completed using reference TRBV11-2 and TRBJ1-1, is EAGVAQSPRYKIIEKRQSVAFWCNPISGHATLYWYQQILGQGPKLLIQFQNNGVVDDSQLPKDRFSAERLKGVDSTLKIQPAKLEDSAVYLCASSPRAGQGSRGAEAFFGQGTRLTVV.

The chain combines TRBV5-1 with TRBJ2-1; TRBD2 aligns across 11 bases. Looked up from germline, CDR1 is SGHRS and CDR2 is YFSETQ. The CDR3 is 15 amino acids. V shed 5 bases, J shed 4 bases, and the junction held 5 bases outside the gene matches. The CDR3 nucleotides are TGCGCCAGCAGGGGACTAGCGGCTTTGTACAATGAGCAGTTCTTC. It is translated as CASRGLAALYNEQFF.

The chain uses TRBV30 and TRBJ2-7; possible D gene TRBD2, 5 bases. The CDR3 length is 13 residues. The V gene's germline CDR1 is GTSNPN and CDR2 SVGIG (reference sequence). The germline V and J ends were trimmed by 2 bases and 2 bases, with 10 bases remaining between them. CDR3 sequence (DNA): TGTGCCTGGAGTAGGAGGCCCCCCTACGAGCAGTACTTC. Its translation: CAWSRRPPYEQYF.

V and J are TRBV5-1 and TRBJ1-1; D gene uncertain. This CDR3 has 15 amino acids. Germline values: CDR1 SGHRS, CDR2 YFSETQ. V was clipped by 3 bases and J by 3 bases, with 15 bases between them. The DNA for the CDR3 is TGCGCCAGCAGCTCTTCGGCAGGCGGGGACACTGAAGCTTTCTTT. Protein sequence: CASSSSAGGDTEAFF.

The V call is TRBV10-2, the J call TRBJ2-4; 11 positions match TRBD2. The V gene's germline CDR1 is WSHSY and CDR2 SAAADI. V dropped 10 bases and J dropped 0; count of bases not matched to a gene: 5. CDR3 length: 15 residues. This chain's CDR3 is CATSLAGGAKNIQYF. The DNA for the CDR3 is TGCGCCACTTCTCTAGCGGGAGGAGCCAAAAACATTCAGTACTTC.

The CDR3 DNA reads TGTGCCACCAGTGATTTCCCCAACAGGGGGACTAGCGGGAGGAGCTCCTACAATGAGCAGTTCTTC. Amino acid sequence: CATSDFPNRGTSGRSSYNEQFF. V is TRBV24-1 and J is TRBJ2-1; TRBD2 aligns across 15 bases. Germline V gene sequence: CDR1 KGHDR, CDR2 SFDVKD. The V gene end was trimmed by 1 base and the J gene end by 0 bases; junction bases not matched to a gene: 12. The CDR3 is made up of 22 amino acids.

The CDR3 loop is CASSYSRQNNEQFF. CDR3 nucleotides: TGTGCCAGCAGTTACTCGAGACAGAACAATGAGCAGTTCTTC. The chain carries TRBV6-6 and TRBJ2-1, with D perhaps matching TRBD1 (5 bases). The CDR3 loop spans 14 amino acids. Between the trimmed V and J ends, which lost 0 bases and 5 bases, there was a span of 8 bases. The V gene's germline CDR1 is MNHNY and CDR2 SVGAGI (reference sequence).

CDR3 protein: CASSRGQGVYGYTF. In nucleotides, the CDR3 is TGTGCCAGCAGCCGCGGACAGGGGGTCTATGGCTACACCTTC. The chain carries TRBV28 and TRBJ1-2; 10 positions agree with TRBD1. This CDR3 contains 14 residues. Unmatched junction bases numbered 5, after V lost 6 bases and J lost 4 bases. CDR1 and CDR2 from the germline V gene are MDHEN and SYDVKM.

The CDR3 sequence is CATTGQEAFF. For the CDR3, the DNA is TGTGCCACCACGGGTCAAGAAGCTTTCTTT. This chain joins TRBV19 and TRBJ1-1; unclear D gene. With 10 bases removed from V and 8 bases from J, the gap between germline ends came to 11 bases. Germline assignment: CDR1 LNHDA and CDR2 SQIVND (reference sequence). The CDR3 is 10 residues long.

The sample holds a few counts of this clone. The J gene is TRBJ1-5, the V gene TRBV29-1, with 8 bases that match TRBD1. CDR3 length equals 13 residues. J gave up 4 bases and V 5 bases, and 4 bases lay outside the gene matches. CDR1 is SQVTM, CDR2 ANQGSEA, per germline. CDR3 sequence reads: CSVQGQVNQPQHF. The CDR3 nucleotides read TGCAGCGTTCAGGGACAGGTAAATCAGCCCCAGCATTTT.

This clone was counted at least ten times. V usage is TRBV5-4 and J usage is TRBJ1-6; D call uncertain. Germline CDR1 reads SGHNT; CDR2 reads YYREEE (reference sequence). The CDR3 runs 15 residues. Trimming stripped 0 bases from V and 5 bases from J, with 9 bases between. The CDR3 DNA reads TGTGCCAGCAGCTTGGCCGGGATAAATAATTCACCCCTCCACTTT. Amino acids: CASSLAGINNSPLHF.

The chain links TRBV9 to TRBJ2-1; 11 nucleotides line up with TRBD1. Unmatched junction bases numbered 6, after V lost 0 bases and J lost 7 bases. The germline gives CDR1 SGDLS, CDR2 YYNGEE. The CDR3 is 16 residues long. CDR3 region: CASSVGLDRGRNEQFF. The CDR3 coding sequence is TGTGCCAGCAGCGTAGGGTTGGACAGGGGGCGGAATGAGCAGTTCTTC.

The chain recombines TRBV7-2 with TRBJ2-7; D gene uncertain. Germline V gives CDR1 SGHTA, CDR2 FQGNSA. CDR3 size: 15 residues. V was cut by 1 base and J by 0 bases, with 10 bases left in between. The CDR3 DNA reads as TGTGCCAGCAGCTTAGGCGGAAGTACCTCCTACGAGCAGTACTTC. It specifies CASSLGGSTSYEQYF.

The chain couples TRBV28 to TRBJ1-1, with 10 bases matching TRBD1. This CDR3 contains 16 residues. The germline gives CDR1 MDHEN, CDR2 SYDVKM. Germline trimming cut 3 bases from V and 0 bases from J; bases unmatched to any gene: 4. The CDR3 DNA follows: TGTGCCAGCAGTTTCGGGACAGGGGCGATGAACACTGAAGCTTTCTTT. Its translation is CASSFGTGAMNTEAFF.

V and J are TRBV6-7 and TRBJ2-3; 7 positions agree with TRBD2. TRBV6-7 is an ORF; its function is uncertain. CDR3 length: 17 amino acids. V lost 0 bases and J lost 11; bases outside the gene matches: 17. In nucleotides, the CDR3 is TGTGCCAGCAGTTACTCGTCGTATGGGGGAGGGCTTTTGAGGCAGTATTTT. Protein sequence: CASSYSSYGGGLLRQYF.

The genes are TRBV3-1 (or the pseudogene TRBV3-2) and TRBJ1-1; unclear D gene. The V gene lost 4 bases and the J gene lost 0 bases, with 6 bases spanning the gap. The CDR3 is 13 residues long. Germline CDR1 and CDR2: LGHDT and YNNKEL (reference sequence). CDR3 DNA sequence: TGTGCCAGCAGCCGAGGCTTGAACACTGAAGCTTTCTTT. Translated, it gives CASSRGLNTEAFF.